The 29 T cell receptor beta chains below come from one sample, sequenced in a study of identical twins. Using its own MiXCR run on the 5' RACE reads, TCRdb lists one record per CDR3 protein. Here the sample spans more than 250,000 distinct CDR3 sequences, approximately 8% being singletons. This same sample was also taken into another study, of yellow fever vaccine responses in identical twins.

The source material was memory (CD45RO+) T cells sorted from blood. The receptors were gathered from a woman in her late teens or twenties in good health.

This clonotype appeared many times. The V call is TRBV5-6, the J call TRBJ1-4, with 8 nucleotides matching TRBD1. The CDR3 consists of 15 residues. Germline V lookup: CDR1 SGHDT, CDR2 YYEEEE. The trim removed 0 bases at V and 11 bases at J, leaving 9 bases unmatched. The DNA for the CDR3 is TGTGCCAGCAGCTTGGTGTCAGGGGGCGCGGAGAAACTGTTTTTT. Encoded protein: CASSLVSGGAEKLFF.

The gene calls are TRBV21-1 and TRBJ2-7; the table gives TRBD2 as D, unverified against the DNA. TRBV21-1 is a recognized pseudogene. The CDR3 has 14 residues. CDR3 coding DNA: TGTGCCAGCAGCCCGCCTAGCGGGGGGCACGAGCAGTACGTC. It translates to CASSPPSGGHEQYV.

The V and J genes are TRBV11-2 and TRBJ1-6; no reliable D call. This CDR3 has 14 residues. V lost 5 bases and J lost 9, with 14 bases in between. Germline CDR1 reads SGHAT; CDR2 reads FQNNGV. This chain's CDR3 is CASSRLDNGSPLHF. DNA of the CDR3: TGTGCCAGCAGCCGGTTGGATAACGGTTCACCCCTCCACTTT.

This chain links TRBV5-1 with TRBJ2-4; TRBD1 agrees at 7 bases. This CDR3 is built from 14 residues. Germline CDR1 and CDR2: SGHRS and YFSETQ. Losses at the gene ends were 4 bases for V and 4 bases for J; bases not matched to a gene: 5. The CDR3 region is CASSIGQEKNIQYF. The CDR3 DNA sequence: TGCGCCAGCAGCATCGGACAGGAAAAAAACATTCAGTACTTC.

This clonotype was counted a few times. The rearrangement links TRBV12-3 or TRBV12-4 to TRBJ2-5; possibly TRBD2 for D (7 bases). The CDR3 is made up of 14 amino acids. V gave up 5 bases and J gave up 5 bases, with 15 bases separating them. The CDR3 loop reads CASSRGRGGETQYF. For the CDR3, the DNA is TGTGCCAGCAGTAGGGGAAGGGGGGGCGAGACCCAGTACTTC.

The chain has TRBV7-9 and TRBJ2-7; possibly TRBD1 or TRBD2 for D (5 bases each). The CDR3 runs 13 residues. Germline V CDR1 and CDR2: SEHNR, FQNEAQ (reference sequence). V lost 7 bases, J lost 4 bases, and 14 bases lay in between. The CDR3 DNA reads TGTGCCAGCACCCCTAATGAGGGGTACGAGCAGTACGTC. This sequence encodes CASTPNEGYEQYV.

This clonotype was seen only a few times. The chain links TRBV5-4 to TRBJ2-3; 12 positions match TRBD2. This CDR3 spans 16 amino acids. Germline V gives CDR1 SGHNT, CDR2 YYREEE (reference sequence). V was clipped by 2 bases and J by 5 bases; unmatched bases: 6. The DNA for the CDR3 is TGTGCCAGCAGCTTCCAGACTAGCGGGAGTGTAGATACGCAGTATTTT. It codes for CASSFQTSGSVDTQYF. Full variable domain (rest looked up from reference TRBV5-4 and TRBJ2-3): ETGVTQSPTHLIKTRGQQVTLRCSSQSGHNTVSWYQQALGQGPQFIFQYYREEENGRGNFPPRFSGLQFPNYSSELNVNALELDDSALYLCASSFQTSGSVDTQYFGPGTRLTVL.

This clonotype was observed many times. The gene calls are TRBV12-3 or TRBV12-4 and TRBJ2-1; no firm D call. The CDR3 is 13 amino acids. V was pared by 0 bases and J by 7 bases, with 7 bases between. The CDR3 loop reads CASSLARQNEQFF. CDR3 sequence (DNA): TGTGCCAGCAGTTTAGCGCGACAAAATGAGCAGTTCTTC.

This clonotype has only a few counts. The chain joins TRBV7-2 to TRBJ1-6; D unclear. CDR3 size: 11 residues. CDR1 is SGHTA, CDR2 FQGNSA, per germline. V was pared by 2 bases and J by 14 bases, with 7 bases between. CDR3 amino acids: CASSLRFALHF. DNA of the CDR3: TGTGCCAGCAGCTTACGGTTCGCCCTCCACTTT.

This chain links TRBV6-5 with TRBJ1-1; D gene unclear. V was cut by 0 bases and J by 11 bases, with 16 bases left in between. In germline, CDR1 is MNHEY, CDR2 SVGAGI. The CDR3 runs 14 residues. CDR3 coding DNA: TGTGCCAGCAGTTACTCTGGCCCAGCCCTGACGGCTTTCTTT. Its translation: CASSYSGPALTAFF.

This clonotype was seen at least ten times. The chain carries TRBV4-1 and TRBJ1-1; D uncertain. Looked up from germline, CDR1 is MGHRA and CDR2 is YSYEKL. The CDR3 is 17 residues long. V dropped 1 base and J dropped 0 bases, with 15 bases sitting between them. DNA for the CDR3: TGCGCCAGCAGCCAAGTAGACTTAGTCTCGATGAACACTGAAGCTTTCTTT. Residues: CASSQVDLVSMNTEAFF.

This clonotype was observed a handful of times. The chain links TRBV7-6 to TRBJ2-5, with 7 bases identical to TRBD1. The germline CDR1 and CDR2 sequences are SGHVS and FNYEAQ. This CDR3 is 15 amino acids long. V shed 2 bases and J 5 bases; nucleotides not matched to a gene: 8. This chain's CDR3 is CASSLLQGPWETQYF. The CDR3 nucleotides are TGTGCCAGCAGCTTATTACAGGGGCCCTGGGAGACCCAGTACTTC. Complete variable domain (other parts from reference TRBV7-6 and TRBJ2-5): GAGVSQSPRYKVTKRGQDVALRCDPISGHVSLYWYRQALGQGPEFLTYFNYEAQQDKSGLPNDRFSAERPEGSISTLTIQRTEQRDSAMYRCASSLLQGPWETQYFGPGTRLLVL.

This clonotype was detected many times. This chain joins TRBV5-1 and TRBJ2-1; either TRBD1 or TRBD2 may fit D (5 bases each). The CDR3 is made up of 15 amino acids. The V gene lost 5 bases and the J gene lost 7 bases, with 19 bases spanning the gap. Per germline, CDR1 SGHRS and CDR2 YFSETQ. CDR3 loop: CASRAPEGRRNEQFF. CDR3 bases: TGCGCCAGCAGGGCCCCTGAGGGGAGACGGAATGAGCAGTTCTTC.

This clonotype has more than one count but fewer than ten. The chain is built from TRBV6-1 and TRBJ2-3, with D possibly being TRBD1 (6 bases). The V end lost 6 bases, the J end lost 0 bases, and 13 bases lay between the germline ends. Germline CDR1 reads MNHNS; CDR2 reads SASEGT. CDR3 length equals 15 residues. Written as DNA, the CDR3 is TGTGCCAGCAGAAAACAGGGTTCCAGCACAGATACGCAGTATTTT. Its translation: CASRKQGSSTDTQYF.

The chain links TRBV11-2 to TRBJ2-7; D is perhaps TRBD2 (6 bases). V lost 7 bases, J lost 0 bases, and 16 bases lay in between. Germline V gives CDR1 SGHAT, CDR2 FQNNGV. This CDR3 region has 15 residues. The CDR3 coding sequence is TGTGCCAGCAATTTACTGGCGGGGCCCTCCTACGAGCAGTACTTC. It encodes CASNLLAGPSYEQYF.

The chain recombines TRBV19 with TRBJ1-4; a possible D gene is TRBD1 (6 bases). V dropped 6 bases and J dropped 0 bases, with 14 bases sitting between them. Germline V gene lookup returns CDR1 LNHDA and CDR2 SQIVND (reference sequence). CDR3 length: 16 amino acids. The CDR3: CASRKEGGATNEKLFF. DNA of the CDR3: TGTGCCAGTAGGAAGGAGGGGGGTGCAACTAATGAAAAACTGTTTTTT.

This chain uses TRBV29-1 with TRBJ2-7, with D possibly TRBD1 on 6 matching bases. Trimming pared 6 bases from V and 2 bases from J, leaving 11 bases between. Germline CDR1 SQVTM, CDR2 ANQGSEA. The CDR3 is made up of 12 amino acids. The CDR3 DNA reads TGCAGCGTGCCGGGACAAGCCTACGAGCAGTACTTC. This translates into CSVPGQAYEQYF.

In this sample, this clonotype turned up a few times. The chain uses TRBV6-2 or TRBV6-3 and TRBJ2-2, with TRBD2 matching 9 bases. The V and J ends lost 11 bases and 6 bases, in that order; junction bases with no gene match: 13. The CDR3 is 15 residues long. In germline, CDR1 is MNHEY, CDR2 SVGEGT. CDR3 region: CAGRKAGGSAGELFF. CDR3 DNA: TGTGCCGGACGAAAAGCGGGGGGCTCCGCCGGGGAGCTGTTTTTT.

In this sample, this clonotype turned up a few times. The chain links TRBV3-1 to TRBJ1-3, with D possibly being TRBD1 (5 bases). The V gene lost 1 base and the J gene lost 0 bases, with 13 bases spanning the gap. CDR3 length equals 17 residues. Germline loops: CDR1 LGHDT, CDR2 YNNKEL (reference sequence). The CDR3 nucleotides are TGTGCCAGCAGCCAAGGACGAACAGGAGTCTCTGGAAACACCATATATTTT. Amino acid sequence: CASSQGRTGVSGNTIYF.

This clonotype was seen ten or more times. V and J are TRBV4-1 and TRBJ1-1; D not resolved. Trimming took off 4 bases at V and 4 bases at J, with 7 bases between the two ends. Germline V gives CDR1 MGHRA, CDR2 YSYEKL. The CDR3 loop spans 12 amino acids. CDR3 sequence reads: CASSPPGTEAFF. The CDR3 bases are TGCGCCAGCAGCCCGCCCGGCACTGAAGCTTTCTTT.

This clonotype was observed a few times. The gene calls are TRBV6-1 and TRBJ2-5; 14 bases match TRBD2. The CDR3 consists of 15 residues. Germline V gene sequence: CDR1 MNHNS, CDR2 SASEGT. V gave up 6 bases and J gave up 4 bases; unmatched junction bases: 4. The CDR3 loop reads CASSTTSGGGETQYF. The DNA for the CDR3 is TGTGCCAGCAGCACGACTAGCGGGGGGGGAGAGACCCAGTACTTC.

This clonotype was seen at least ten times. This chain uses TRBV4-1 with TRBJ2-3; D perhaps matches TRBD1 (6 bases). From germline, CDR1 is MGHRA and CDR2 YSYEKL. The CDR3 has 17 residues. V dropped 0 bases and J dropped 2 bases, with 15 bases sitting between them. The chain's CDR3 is CASSQDIITGYTDTQYF. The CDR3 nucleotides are TGCGCCAGCAGCCAAGATATAATAACAGGGTACACAGATACGCAGTATTTT.

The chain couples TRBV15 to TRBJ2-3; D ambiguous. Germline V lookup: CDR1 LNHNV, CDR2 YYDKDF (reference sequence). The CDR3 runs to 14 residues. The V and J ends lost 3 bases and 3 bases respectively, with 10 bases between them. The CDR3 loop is CATSRDHTTDTQYF. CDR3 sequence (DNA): TGTGCCACCAGCAGGGATCATACGACAGATACGCAGTATTTT. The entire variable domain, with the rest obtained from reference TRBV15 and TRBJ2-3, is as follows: DAMVIQNPRYQVTQFGKPVTLSCSQTLNHNVMYWYQQKSSQAPKLLFHYYDKDFNNEADTPDNFQSRRPNTSFCFLDIRSPGLGDTAMYLCATSRDHTTDTQYFGPGTRLTVL.

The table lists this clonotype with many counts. CDR3 loop: CASSFSGTSNSPLHF. For the CDR3, the DNA is TGTGCCAGCAGCTTTTCCGGGACAAGCAATTCACCCCTCCACTTT. The rearrangement links TRBV7-2 to TRBJ1-6; D possibly corresponds to TRBD1 (6 bases). Trimming pared 3 bases from V and 7 bases from J, leaving 13 bases between. The CDR3 spans 15 residues. Germline loops: CDR1 SGHTA, CDR2 FQGNSA.

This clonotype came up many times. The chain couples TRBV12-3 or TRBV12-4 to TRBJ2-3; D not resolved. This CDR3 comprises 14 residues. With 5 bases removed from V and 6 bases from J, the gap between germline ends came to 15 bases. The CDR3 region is CASSPRASMDTQYF. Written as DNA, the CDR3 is TGTGCCAGCAGTCCCCGGGCTTCGATGGATACGCAGTATTTT.

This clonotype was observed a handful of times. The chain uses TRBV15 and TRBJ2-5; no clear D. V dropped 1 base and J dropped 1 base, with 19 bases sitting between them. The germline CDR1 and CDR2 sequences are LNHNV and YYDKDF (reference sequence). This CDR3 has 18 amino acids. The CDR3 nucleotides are TGTGCCACCAGCAGAGTCTCCACCTGGACGAGCCCCCAAGAGACCCAGTACTTC. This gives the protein CATSRVSTWTSPQETQYF.

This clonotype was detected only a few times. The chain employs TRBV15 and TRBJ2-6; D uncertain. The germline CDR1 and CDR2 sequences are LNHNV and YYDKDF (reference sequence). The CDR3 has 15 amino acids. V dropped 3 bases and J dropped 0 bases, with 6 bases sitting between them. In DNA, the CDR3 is TGTGCCACCAGCAGCGTGGGCTCTGGGGCCAACGTCCTGACTTTC. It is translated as CATSSVGSGANVLTF.

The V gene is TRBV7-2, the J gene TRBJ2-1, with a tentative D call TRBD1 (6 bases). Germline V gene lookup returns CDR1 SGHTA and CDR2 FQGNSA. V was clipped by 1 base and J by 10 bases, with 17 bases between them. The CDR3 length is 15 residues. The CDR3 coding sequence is TGTGCCAGCAGCTTAGGTACAGGGATTAAAACGGAGCAGTTCTTC. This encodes CASSLGTGIKTEQFF.

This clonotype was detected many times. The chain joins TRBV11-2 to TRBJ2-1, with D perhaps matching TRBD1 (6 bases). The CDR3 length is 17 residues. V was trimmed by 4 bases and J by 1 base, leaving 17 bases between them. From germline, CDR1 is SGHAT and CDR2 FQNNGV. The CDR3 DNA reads TGTGCCAGCAGCTCCCTCCTCACAGGGAGTTCCTACAATGAGCAGTTCTTC. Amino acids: CASSSLLTGSSYNEQFF.